This T cell receptor beta chain was documented in a study of tumor-infiltrating lymphocytes in localized non-small cell lung cancer (dated by TCRdb to the early 2020s). About the investigation overall: Patients whose samples were collected after neoadjuvant chemotherapy, as well as both smokers and never-smokers and several histologies, were included in the cohort. From each patient came resected tumor tissue plus uninvolved lung tissue from that same patient, and the uninvolved lung tissue was described as non-adjacent to the tumor. The paired tumor versus uninvolved lung comparison of immunoSEQ T-cell fraction included under 60 patients. The overall ICON cohort comprised fewer than 170 surgical patients with localized non-small cell lung cancer whose tumors were resected. The same patients underwent several integrated assays, with TCR sequencing performed together with flow cytometry, multiplex immunofluorescence, RNA-seq, exome sequencing and proteomics.

According to the germline V gene, CDR1 reads KGHSH and CDR2 reads LQKENI. There are 14 amino acids in the CDR3, from cysteine to phenylalanine inclusive. The CDR3 DNA has 42 bases and is translated from base 1. V is clipped by 6 bases and J by 5 bases, and the sequence between their germline boundaries is 14 bases long. Overall study outcomes, separate from this receptor: No association of tumor T-cell fraction from TCR sequencing with recurrence-free survival was found (p = 0.61). The TCR-derived T-cell fraction showed no difference between the flow cytometry-defined immunotypes IM1 (good prognosis) and IM2 (poor prognosis). Assay coverage differed among patients according to how much tissue was available, so only a subset of the cohort had TCR sequencing. Because different assays used different pieces of the same tissue, intratumor heterogeneity could not be separated from technical variation. TCRbeta sequencing supported higher T cell infiltration in tumors than in uninvolved lung tissue, consistent with immunofluorescence CD3 counts.

The immunoSEQ assay used for TCR sequencing gave the T-cell fraction in both tumor and uninvolved lung tissue. The study's own analysis went as follows. In the survival analysis, patients were divided into a high T-cell fraction group (upper tertile) and a low T-cell fraction group (lower two tertiles), and the two groups were compared using a log-rank test. Paired tumor versus uninvolved lung differences in T-cell fraction were tested with a signed-rank test. The immuneACCESS repertoire file appears here via TCRdb, limited to in-frame rearrangements. These files lack a portion of the clones; in checked studies, under half of the deficit traces to unresolved V genes, and the cause of the others is not known. The V and J calls and the clone size are those of that table, but D and trimming were determined from the DNA. The sample contains fewer than 15,000 clones, approximately 70% of them found a single time. The biggest ten clones account for over 8% of the sample.

ICON enrollment began in early 2016, and the last patient was enrolled in 2018. In a subcohort of approximately 76 patients, fresh tumor and matched uninvolved tissue were collected for in-depth immune analyses, with TCR sequencing among those analyses. DNA isolated from bulk tissue, without cell sorting, was used for TCR sequencing. Points on this clone: No cognate antigen has been identified for it. Base qualities are not at hand, and no much larger clone is one base apart.

The chain links TRBV18 with TRBJ1-5, and TRBD1 may be the D gene, going by 6 matching bases. The clonotype originates from a human donor with non-small cell lung cancer. Sequencing input: lung tumor tissue. The CDR3 amino acid sequence is: CASSPGQFYQPQHF. DNA sequence: TGTGCCAGCTCGCCCGGACAGTTTTATCAGCCCCAGCATTTT. Reference TRBV18 and TRBJ1-5 proteins supply the regions before and after the CDR3; the full variable domain is: NAGVMQNPRHLVRRRGQEARLRCSPMKGHSHVYWYRQLPEEGLKFMVYLQKENIIDESGMPKERFSAEFPKEGPSILRIQQVVRGDSAAYFCASSPGQFYQPQHFGDGTRLSIL.